Shown below are 7 T cell receptor beta chains from a single sample sequenced in a study of blood T cell repertoires in COVID-19. The repertoire was sequenced with immunoSEQ multiplex PCR; TCRdb's copy has only in-frame clones and lacks some. The sample holds roughly 120,000 clones, just under 90% seen once. Sequenced sample: peripheral blood. The receptors originated from a woman aged 45-65 years with acute or convalescent COVID-19.

The genes are TRBV18 and TRBJ2-2; TRBD1 is a possible D gene (7 bases). Germline V gives CDR1 KGHSH, CDR2 LQKENI. CDR3 length equals 16 residues. The V gene lost 2 bases and the J gene lost 5 bases, with 15 bases spanning the gap. The CDR3 is CASSPRGGGRTGELFF. The CDR3 region has the DNA TGTGCCAGCTCACCAAGAGGAGGGGGCCGAACCGGGGAGCTGTTTTTT.

The chain is built from TRBV6-1 and TRBJ2-1; 9 bases are a match to TRBD1. This CDR3 comprises 16 residues. Trimming cost V 4 bases and J 0 bases; bases outside gene matches: 4. Germline V gene sequence: CDR1 MNHNS, CDR2 SASEGT. DNA of the CDR3: TGTGCCAGCAGTGCCGGGACAGGGTACTCCTACAATGAGCAGTTCTTC. Translation gives CASSAGTGYSYNEQFF.

The chain is built from TRBV7-9 and TRBJ2-7, with 7 bases aligning to TRBD1. CDR3 length: 14 residues. In germline, CDR1 is SEHNR, CDR2 FQNEAQ (reference sequence). After removal of 5 bases from V and 5 bases from J, the junction contained 9 bases not matched to a gene. Here the CDR3 DNA reads TGTGCCAGCAGCCCCCGAGACAGGGTCCACGAGCAGTACTTC. Its translation is CASSPRDRVHEQYF. Supplemented by reference TRBV7-9 and TRBJ2-7, the full variable domain reads DTGVSQNPRHKITKRGQNVTFRCDPISEHNRLYWYRQTLGQGPEFLTYFQNEAQLEKSRLLSDRFSAERPKGSFSTLEIQRTEQGDSAMYLCASSPRDRVHEQYFGPGTRLTVT.

This clone has only one observation. The chain is built from TRBV5-4 and TRBJ2-5; no clear D gene. Between the trimmed V and J ends, which lost 4 bases and 4 bases, there was a span of 11 bases. This CDR3 is built from 13 residues. Germline CDR1 and CDR2: SGHNT and YYREEE (reference sequence). DNA for the CDR3: TGTGCCAGCAGCCCGGAGTGGTCAGAGACCCAGTACTTC. This codes for CASSPEWSETQYF.

J is TRBJ2-3 and V is TRBV10-1; the match to TRBD2 covers 11 bases. The germline V gene has CDR1 WNHNN and CDR2 SYGVQD (reference sequence). With 4 bases clipped from V and 3 bases from J, the junction kept 9 bases outside the gene matches. The CDR3 sequence is 17 residues long. CDR3 residues: CASSVLAGGKRTDTQYF. CDR3 DNA: TGCGCCAGCAGTGTCCTAGCGGGGGGTAAGCGAACAGATACGCAGTATTTT.

The chain couples TRBV5-1 to TRBJ1-1; D may be TRBD1 (6 bases). Germline V lookup: CDR1 SGHRS, CDR2 YFSETQ. The CDR3 extends over 15 amino acids. Trimming took off 0 bases at V and 4 bases at J, with 13 bases between the two ends. The CDR3 region has the DNA TGCGCCAGCAGCTTGGCCCAGGGGCTTGGCACTGAAGCTTTCTTT. This gives the protein CASSLAQGLGTEAFF.

The table lists this clone with a few counts. V and J are TRBV18 and TRBJ2-6; TRBD2 matches at 7 bases. The germline V gene encodes CDR1 KGHSH and CDR2 LQKENI. J gave up 0 bases and V 9 bases, and 5 bases lay outside the gene matches. The CDR3 consists of 15 residues. CDR3 sequence (DNA): TGTGCCAGTTACGGGGGGAGCTCTGGGGCCAACGTCCTGACTTTC. This encodes CASYGGSSGANVLTF.